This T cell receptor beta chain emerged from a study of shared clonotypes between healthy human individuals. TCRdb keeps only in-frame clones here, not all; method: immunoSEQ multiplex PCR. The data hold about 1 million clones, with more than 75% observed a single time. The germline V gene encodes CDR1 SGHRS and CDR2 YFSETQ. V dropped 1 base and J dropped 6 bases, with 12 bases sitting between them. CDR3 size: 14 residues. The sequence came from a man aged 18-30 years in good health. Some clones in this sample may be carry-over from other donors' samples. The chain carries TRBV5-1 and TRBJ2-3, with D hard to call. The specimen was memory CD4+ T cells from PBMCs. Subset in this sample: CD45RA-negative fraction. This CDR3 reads CASSLQARADTQYF. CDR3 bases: TGCGCCAGCAGCTTGCAGGCCCGGGCGGATACGCAGTATTTT.